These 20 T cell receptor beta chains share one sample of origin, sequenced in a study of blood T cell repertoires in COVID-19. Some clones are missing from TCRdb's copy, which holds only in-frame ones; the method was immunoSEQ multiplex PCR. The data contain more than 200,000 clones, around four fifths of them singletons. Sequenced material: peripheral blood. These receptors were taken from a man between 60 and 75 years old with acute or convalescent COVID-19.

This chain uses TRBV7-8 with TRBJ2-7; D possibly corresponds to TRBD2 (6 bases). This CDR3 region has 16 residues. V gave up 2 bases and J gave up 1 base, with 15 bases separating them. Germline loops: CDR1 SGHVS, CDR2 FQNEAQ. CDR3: CASSLFSGAGSYEQYF. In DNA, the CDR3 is TGTGCCAGCAGCTTATTTTCCGGGGCGGGGTCCTACGAGCAGTACTTC.

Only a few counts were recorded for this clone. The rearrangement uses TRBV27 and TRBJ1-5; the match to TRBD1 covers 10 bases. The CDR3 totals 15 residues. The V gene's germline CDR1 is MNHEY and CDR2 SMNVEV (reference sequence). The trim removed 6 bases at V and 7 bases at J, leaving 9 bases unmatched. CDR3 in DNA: TGTGCCAGCAGGCCCGGGACAGGGGCACGACAGCCCCAGCATTTT. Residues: CASRPGTGARQPQHF.

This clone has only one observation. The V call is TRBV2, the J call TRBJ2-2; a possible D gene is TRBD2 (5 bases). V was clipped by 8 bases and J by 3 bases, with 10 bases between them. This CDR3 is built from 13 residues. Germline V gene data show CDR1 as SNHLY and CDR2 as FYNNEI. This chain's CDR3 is CASRWEHTGELFF. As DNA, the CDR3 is TGTGCCAGCCGATGGGAGCACACCGGGGAGCTGTTTTTT.

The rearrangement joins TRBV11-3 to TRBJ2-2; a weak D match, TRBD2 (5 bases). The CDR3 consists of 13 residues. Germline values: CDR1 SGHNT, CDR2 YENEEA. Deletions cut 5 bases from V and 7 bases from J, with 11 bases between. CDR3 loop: CASSPYSDGELFF. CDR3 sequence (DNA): TGTGCCAGCAGCCCATATAGCGACGGGGAGCTGTTTTTT.

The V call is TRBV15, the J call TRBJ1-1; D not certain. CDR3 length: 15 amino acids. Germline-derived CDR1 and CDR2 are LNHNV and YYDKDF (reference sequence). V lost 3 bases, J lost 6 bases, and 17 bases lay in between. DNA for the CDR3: TGTGCCACCAGCAGCCAAGTAGGAGGCCGGTCTGAAGCTTTCTTT. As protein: CATSSQVGGRSEAFF.

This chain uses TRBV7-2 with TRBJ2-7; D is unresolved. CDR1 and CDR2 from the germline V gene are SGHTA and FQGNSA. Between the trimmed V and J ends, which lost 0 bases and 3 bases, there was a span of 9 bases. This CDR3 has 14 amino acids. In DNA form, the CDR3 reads TGTGCCAGCAGCTTAGCTCCGGTCTACTACGAGCAGTACTTC. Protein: CASSLAPVYYEQYF.

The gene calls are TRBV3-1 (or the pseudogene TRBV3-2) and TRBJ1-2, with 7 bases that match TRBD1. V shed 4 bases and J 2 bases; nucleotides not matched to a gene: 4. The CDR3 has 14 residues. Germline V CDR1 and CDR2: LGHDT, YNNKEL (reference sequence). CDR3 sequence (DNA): TGTGCCAGCAGCCTATCAGGGGGGAACTATGGCTACACCTTC. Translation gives CASSLSGGNYGYTF.

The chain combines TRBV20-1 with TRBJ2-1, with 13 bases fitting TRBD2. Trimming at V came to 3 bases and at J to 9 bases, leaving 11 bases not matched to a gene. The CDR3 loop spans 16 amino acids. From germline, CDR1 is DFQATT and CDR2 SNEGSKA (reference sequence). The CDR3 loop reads CSASRTGLAGDGEQFF. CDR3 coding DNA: TGCAGTGCTAGTCGGACCGGACTAGCGGGAGATGGTGAGCAGTTCTTC.

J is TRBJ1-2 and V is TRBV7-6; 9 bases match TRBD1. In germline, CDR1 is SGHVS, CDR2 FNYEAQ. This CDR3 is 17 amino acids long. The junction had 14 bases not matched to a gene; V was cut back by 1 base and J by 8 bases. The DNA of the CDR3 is TGTGCCAGCAGCTTAGTCGGGACAGGGCTTCTAGATCTGGGCTACACCTTC. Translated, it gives CASSLVGTGLLDLGYTF.

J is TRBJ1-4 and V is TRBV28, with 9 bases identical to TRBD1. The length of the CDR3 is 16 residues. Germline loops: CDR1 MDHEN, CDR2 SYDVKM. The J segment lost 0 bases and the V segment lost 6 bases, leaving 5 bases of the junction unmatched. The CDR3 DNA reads TGTGCCAGCAGCGGACAGGGGTCAGCAACTAATGAAAAACTGTTTTTT. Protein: CASSGQGSATNEKLFF.

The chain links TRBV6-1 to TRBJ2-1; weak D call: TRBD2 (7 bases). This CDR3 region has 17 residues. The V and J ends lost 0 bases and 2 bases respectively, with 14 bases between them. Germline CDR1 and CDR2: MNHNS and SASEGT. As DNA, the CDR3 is TGTGCCAGCAGTGAAGCGGGGGGGCCGGTAGCCTACAATGAGCAGTTCTTC. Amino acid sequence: CASSEAGGPVAYNEQFF.

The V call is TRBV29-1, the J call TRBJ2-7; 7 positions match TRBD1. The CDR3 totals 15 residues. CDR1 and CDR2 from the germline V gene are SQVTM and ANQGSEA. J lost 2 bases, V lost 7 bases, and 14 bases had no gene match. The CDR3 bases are TGCAGCGCAAAGAAGGGGGCAGGGCAGGCCTACGAGCAGTACTTC. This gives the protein CSAKKGAGQAYEQYF.

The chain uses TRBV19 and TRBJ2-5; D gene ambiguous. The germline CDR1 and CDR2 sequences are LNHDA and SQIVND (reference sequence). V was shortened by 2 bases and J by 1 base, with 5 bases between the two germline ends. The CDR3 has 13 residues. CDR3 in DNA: TGTGCCAGTAGTATACCACTCCAAGAGACCCAGTACTTC. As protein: CASSIPLQETQYF.

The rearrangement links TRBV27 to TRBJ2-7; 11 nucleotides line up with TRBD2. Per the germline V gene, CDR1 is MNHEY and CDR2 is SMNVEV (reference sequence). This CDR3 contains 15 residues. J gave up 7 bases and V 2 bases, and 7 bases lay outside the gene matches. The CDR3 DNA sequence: TGTGCCAGCAGTTTAAGGCGGCTAGCGGGAGGTGAGCAGTACTTC. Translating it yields CASSLRRLAGGEQYF.

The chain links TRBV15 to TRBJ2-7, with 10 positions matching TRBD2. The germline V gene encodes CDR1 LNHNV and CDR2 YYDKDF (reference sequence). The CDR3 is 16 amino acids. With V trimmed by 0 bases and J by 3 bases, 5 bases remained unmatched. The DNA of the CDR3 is TGTGCCACCAGCAGAGACCTCCTAGCGGGAGTCTACGAGCAGTACTTC. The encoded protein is CATSRDLLAGVYEQYF.

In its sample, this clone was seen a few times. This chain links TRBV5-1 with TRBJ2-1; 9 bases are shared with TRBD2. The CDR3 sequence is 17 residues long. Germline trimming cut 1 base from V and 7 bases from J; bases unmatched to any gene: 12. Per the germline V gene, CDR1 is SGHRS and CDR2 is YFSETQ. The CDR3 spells CASSLPLAGNDGNEQFF. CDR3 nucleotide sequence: TGCGCCAGCAGCTTGCCGCTAGCGGGAAACGATGGGAATGAGCAGTTCTTC. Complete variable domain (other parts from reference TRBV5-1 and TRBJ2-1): KAGVTQTPRYLIKTRGQQVTLSCSPISGHRSVSWYQQTPGQGLQFLFEYFSETQRNKGNFPGRFSGRQFSNSRSEMNVSTLELGDSALYLCASSLPLAGNDGNEQFFGPGTRLTVL.

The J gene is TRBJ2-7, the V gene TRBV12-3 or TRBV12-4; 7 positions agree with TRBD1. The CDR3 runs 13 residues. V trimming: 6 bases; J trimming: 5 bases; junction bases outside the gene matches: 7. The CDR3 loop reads CASRSQGFHEQYF. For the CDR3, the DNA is TGTGCCAGCAGGTCACAGGGGTTTCACGAGCAGTACTTC.

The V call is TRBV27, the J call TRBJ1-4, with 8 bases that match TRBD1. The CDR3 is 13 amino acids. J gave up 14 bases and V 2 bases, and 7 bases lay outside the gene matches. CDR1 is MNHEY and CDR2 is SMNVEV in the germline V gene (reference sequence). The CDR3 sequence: CASSLRGQGRLFF. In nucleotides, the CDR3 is TGTGCCAGCAGTTTAAGAGGACAGGGTCGGCTGTTTTTT.

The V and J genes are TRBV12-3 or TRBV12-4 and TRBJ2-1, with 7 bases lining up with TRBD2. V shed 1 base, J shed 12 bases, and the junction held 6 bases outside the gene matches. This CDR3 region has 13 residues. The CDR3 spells CASSLGAGLLQFF. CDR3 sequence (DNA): TGTGCCAGCAGTTTAGGAGCGGGACTACTGCAGTTCTTC.

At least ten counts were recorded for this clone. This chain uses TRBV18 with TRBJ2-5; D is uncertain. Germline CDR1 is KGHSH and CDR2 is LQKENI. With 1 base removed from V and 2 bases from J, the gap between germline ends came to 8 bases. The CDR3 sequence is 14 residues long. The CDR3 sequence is CASSPQHPQETQYF. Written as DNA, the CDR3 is TGTGCCAGCTCACCACAACATCCACAAGAGACCCAGTACTTC.